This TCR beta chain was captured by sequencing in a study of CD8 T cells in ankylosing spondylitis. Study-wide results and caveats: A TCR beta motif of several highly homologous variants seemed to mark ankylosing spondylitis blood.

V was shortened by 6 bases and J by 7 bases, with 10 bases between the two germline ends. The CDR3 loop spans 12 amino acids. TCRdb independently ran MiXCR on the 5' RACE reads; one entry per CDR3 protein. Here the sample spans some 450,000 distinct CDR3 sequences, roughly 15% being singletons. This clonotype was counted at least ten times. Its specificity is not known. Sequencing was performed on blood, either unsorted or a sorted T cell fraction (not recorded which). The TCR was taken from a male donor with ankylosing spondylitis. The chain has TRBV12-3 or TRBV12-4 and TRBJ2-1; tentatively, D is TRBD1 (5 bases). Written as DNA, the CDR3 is TGTGCCAGCAGGCACAGGAAAAATGAGCAGTTCTTC. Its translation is CASRHRKNEQFF.